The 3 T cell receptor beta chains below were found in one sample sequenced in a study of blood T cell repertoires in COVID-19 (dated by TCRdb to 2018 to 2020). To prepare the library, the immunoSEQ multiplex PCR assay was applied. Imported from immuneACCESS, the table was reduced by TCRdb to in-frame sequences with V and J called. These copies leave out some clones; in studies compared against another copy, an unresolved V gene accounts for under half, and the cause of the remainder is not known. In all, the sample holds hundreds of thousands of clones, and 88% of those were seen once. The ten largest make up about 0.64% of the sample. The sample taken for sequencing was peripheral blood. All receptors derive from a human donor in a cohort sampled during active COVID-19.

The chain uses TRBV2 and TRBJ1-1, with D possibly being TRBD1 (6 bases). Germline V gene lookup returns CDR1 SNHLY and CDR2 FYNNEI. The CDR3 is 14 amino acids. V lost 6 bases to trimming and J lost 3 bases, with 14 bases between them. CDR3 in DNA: TGTGCCAGCAGGCTCAACAGGGAATACACTGAAGCTTTCTTT. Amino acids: CASRLNREYTEAFF.

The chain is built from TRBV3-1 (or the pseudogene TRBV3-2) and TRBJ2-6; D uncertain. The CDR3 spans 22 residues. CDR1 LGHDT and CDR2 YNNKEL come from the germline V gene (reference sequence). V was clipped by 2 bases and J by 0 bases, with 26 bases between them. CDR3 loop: CASSQIPTSIFLSFSGANVLTF. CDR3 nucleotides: TGTGCCAGCAGCCAAATACCCACTTCCATATTCCTCTCCTTCTCTGGGGCCAACGTCCTGACTTTC.

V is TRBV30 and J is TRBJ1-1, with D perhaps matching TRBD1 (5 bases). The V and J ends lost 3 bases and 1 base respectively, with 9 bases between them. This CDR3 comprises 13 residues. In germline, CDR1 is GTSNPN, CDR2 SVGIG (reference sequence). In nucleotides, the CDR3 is TGTGCCTGGAGCTGGAGGGGGAACACTGAAGCTTTCTTT. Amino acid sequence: CAWSWRGNTEAFF.